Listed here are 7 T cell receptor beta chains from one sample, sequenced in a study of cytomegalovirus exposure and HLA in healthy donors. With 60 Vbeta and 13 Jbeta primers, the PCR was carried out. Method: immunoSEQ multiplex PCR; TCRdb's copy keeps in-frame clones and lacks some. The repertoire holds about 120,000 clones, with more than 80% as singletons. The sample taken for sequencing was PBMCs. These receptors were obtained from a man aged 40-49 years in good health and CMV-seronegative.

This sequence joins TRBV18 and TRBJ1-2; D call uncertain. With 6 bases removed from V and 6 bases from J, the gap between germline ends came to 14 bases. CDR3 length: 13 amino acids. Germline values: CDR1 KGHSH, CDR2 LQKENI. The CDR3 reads CASSPPGGDGYTF. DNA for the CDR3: TGTGCCAGCTCCCCCCCCGGCGGGGATGGCTACACCTTC.

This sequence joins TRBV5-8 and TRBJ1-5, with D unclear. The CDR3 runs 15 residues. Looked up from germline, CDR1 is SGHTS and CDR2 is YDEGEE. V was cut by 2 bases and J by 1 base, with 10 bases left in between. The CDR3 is CASSFGVVSNQPQHF. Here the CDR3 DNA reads TGTGCCAGCAGCTTTGGAGTAGTCAGCAATCAGCCCCAGCATTTT.

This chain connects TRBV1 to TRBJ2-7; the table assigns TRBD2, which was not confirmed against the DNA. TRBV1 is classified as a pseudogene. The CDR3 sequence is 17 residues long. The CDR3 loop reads CTSSHLLGGVLSYEQYF. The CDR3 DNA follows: TGCACCAGCAGCCACCTGTTGGGGGGGGTCTTATCCTACGAGCAGTACTTC.

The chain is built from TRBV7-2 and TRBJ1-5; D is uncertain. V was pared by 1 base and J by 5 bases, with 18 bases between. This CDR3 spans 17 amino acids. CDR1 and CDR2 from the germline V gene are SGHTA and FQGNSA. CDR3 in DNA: TGTGCCAGCAGCTTAGTTTGGAGGGCGGCCGAATATCAGCCCCAGCATTTT. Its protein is CASSLVWRAAEYQPQHF.

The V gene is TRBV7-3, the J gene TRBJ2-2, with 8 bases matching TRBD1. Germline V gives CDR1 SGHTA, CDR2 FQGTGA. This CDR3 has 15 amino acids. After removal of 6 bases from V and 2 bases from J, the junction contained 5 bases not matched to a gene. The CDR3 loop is CASSFDRGNTGELFF. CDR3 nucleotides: TGTGCCAGCAGTTTTGACAGGGGAAACACCGGGGAGCTGTTTTTT. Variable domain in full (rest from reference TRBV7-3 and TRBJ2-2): GAGVSQTPSNKVTEKGKYVELRCDPISGHTALYWYRQSLGQGPEFLIYFQGTGAADDSGLPNDRFFAVRPEGSVSTLKIQRTERGDSAVYLCASSFDRGNTGELFFGEGSRLTVL.

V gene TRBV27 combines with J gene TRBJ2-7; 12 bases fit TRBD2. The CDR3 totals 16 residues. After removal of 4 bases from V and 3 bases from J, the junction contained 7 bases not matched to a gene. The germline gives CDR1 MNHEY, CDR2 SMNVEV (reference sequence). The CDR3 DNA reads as TGTGCCAGCAGTTCGACTAGCGGGAGCCGGGGCTACGAGCAGTACTTC. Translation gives CASSSTSGSRGYEQYF.

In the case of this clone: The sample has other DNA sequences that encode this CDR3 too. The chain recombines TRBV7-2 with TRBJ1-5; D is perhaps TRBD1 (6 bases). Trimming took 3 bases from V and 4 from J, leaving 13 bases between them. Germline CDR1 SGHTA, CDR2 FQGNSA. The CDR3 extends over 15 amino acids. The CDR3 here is CASSFQQGTNQPQHF. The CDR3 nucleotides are TGTGCCAGCAGCTTTCAACAGGGTACGAATCAGCCCCAGCATTTT.